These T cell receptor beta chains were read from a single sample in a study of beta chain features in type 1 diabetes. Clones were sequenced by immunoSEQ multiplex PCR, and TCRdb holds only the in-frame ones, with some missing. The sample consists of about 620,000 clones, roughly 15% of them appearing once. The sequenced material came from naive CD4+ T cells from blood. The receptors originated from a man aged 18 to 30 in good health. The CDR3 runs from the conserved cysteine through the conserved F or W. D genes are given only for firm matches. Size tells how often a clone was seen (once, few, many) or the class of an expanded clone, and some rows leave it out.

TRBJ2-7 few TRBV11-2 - CASSLDRTRVPSYEQYF TGTGCCAGCAGCTTAGATCGCACCAGGGTTCCCTCCTACGAGCAGTACTTC
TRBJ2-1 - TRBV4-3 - CASSQAFYNEQFF TGCGCCAGCAGCCAAGCCTTTTACAATGAGCAGTTCTTC
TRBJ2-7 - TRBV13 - CASSLVGTGSKYF -
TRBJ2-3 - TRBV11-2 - CASSARQDPLSTDTQYF TGTGCCAGCAGCGCCCGACAGGACCCATTGAGCACAGATACGCAGTATTTT
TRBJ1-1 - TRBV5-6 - CASDRRGRSTEAFF TGTGCCAGCGACCGTCGGGGCCGGAGCACTGAAGCTTTCTTT
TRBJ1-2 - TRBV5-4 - CASSSQGNSGYGYTF TGTGCCAGCAGCTCCCAGGGGAATTCGGGCTATGGCTACACCTTC
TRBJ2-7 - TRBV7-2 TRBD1 CASSPRTGPYEQYF TGTGCCAGCAGCCCCCGGACAGGTCCCTACGAGCAGTACTTC
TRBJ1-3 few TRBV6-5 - CASSYGGPGNTIYF TGTGCCAGCAGTTACGGTGGACCTGGAAACACCATATATTTT
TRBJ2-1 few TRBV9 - CASSVGGSGYNEQFF TGTGCCAGCAGCGTAGGTGGAAGCGGTTACAATGAGCAGTTCTTC
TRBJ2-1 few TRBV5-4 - CASSLRGILSSYNEQFF TGTGCCAGCAGCTTAAGGGGGATTCTAAGCTCCTACAATGAGCAGTTCTTC
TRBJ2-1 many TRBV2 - CASSEASGGSGEQFF TGTGCCAGCAGTGAAGCCTCAGGGGGGTCTGGTGAGCAGTTCTTC
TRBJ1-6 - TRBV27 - CASKADPGAMNSPLHF TGTGCCAGCAAAGCCGACCCCGGGGCTATGAATTCACCCCTCCACTTT
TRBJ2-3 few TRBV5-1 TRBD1 CASSKRDRDYTDTQYF TGCGCCAGCAGCAAACGGGACAGGGATTACACAGATACGCAGTATTTT
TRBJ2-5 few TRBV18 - CASSAQETQYF TGTGCCAGCTCCGCGCAAGAGACCCAGTACTTC
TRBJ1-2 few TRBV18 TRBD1 CASSPRQTGPIYGYTF TGTGCCAGCTCACCACGGCAGACAGGGCCTATCTATGGCTACACCTTC
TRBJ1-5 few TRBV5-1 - CASWTRINQPQHF TGCGCCAGTTGGACACGGATCAATCAGCCCCAGCATTTT
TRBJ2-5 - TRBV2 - CASRGPSNQETQYF TGTGCCAGCCGGGGGCCCTCTAACCAAGAGACCCAGTACTTC
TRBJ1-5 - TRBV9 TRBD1 CASSARGTGINQPQHF TGTGCCAGCAGCGCGAGGGGGACAGGGATCAATCAGCCCCAGCATTTT
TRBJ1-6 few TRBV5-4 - CASRAGDNSPLHF TGTGCCAGCAGGGCAGGGGATAATTCACCCCTCCACTTT
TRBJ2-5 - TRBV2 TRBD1 CASTAGDRGSYETQYF TGTGCCAGCACTGCAGGGGACAGGGGGTCTTATGAGACCCAGTACTTC
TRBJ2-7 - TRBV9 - CASSVTGNTYEQYF TGTGCCAGCAGCGTAACCGGCAATACCTACGAGCAGTACTTC
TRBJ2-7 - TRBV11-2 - CASSLAGTRNYEQYF TGTGCCAGCAGCTTAGCCGGGACACGTAACTACGAGCAGTACTTC
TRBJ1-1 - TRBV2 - CASSVGMGRGDTEAFF TGTGCCAGCAGTGTGGGTATGGGTCGAGGTGACACTGAAGCTTTCTTT
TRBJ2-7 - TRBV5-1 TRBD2 CASSSLPTIAGGPGEQYF TGCGCCAGCAGCTCCCTCCCTACGATAGCGGGAGGGCCGGGAGAGCAGTACTTC
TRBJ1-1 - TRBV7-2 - CASKPQGPGGTEAFF TGTGCCAGCAAGCCCCAAGGGCCCGGCGGCACTGAAGCTTTCTTT
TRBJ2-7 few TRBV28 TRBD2 CAAGLVIGVQYF TGTGCCGCGGGACTAGTGATAGGAGTACAGTACTTC
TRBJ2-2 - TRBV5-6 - CASSLVTTNTGELFF TGTGCCAGCAGCCTCGTCACAACGAACACCGGGGAGCTGTTTTTT
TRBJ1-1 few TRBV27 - CASSFVKRNTEAFF TGTGCCAGCAGTTTCGTGAAAAGGAACACTGAAGCTTTCTTT
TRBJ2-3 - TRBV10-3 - CAISESDRGTDTQYF TGTGCCATCAGTGAGTCGGACAGAGGCACAGATACGCAGTATTTT
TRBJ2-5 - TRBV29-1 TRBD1 CSSDRGVGETQYF TGCAGCTCTGACAGGGGGGTCGGCGAGACCCAGTACTTC
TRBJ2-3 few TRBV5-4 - CASSLEAETDTQYF TGTGCCAGCAGCTTGGAGGCGGAAACAGATACGCAGTATTTT
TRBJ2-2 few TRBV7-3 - CASSLLVYTGELFF TGTGCCAGCAGCTTACTAGTCTACACCGGGGAGCTGTTTTTT
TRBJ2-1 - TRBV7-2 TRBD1 CASSLGTGSDEQFF TGTGCCAGCAGCTTAGGGACAGGGTCGGATGAGCAGTTCTTC
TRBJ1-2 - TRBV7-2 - CASSLGTAYGYTF TGTGCCAGCAGCTTAGGGACCGCCTATGGCTACACCTTC
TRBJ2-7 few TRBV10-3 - CAISDPRGYEQYF TGTGCCATCAGCGACCCCAGGGGTTACGAGCAGTACTTC
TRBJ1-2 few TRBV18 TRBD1 CASSQGQADGYTF TGTGCCAGCTCACAGGGACAGGCAGATGGCTACACCTTC
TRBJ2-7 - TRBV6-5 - CASSYALKGSYEQYF TGTGCCAGCAGTTACGCTTTAAAGGGCTCCTACGAGCAGTACTTC
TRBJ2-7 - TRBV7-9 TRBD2 CASSLEGGPGEQYF TGTGCCAGCAGCTTGGAGGGAGGGCCTGGCGAGCAGTACTTC
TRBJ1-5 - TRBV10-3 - CAISEFGQPQHF TGTGCCATCAGTGAGTTCGGCCAGCCCCAGCATTTT
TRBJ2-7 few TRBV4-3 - CASSQGSPGARYYEQYF TGCGCCAGCAGCCAAGGAAGCCCCGGGGCGAGGTACTACGAGCAGTACTTC
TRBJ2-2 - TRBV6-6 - CATNRDGTGELFF TGTGCCACCAACCGGGACGGCACCGGGGAGCTGTTTTTT
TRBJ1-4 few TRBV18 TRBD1 CASSRSTGEKLFF TGTGCCAGCTCACGTTCGACAGGGGAAAAACTGTTTTTT
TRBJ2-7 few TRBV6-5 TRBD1 CASRRQGSVEQYF TGTGCCAGCAGGCGACAGGGGTCGGTCGAGCAGTACTTC
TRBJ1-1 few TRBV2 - CASSERQGSITEAFF TGTGCCAGCAGTGAACGGCAGGGCAGTATAACTGAAGCTTTCTTT
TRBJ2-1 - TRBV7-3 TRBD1 CASSLGDRYNEQFF TGTGCCAGCAGCTTAGGGGACAGATACAATGAGCAGTTCTTC
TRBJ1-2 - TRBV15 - CATSTVPGFNYGYTF TGTGCCACCAGCACCGTACCCGGTTTTAACTATGGCTACACCTTC
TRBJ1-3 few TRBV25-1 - CASRKGSGNTIYF TGTGCCAGCAGAAAAGGCTCTGGAAACACCATATATTTT
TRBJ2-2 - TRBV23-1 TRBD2 CASPSGTSGSRPPGELFF TGCGCCAGCCCCTCAGGGACTAGCGGGAGTCGACCCCCCGGGGAGCTGTTTTTT
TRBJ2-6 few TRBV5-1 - CASSLESLSGANVLTF TGCGCCAGCAGCTTGGAAAGTCTATCTGGGGCCAACGTCCTGACTTTC
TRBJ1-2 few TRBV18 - CASSEGVPYGYTF TGTGCCAGCTCAGAAGGGGTACCCTATGGCTACACCTTC
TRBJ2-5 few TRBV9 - CASSSTTQETQYF TGTGCCAGCAGCTCCACTACCCAAGAGACCCAGTACTTC
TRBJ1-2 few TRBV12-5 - CASGLVLRGANYGYTF TGTGCTAGTGGTTTGGTATTGAGGGGAGCTAACTATGGCTACACCTTC
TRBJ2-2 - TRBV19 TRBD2 CASQAGGGNGGELFF TGTGCCAGTCAAGCGGGAGGGGGTAATGGCGGGGAGCTGTTTTTT
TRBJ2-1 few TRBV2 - CASRPQGSETEQFF TGTGCCAGCAGGCCCCAGGGATCGGAGACTGAGCAGTTCTTC
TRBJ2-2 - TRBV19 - CASGVRYGELFF TGTGCCAGCGGAGTAAGATACGGGGAGCTGTTTTTT
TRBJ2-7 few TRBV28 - CASSLESHLYEQYF TGTGCCAGCAGTTTAGAATCCCACCTCTACGAGCAGTACTTC
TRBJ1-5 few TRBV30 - CAWSTGKVGNSNQPQHF TGTGCCTGGAGTACAGGGAAGGTGGGGAATAGCAATCAGCCCCAGCATTTT
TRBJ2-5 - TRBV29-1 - CSVEGRGKETQYF TGCAGCGTCGAGGGCCGGGGGAAAGAGACCCAGTACTTC
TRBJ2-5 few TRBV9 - CASSVVGGGAETQYF TGTGCCAGCAGCGTAGTTGGAGGGGGCGCAGAGACCCAGTACTTC